Below are 21 T cell receptor beta chains sequenced from a single sample in a study of Ad26.COV2.S vaccination and SARS-CoV-2 variants. Profiling relied on immunoSEQ multiplex PCR, and the TCRdb table lists in-frame clones only, not all of them. This table has roughly 150,000 clones, 75% to 90% appearing once. This sample comprised peripheral blood, obtained after recovery from COVID-19. The receptors originated from a human donor who had recovered from COVID-19.

CDR3 sequence reads: CASSLGRGGDYEQYF. The CDR3 nucleotides are TGTGCCAGCAGCTTAGGCCGGGGAGGGGATTACGAGCAGTACTTC. The V and J genes are TRBV13 and TRBJ2-7; 7 nucleotides align to TRBD2. The trim removed 0 bases at V and 4 bases at J, leaving 6 bases unmatched. Looked up from germline, CDR1 is PRHDT and CDR2 is FYEKMQ (reference sequence). The CDR3 sequence is 15 residues long.

The chain has TRBV7-9 and TRBJ2-7; D is possibly TRBD2 (5 bases). The ends were cut back, 5 bases at V and 0 bases at J, with 23 bases in the middle. The germline V gene encodes CDR1 SEHNR and CDR2 FQNEAQ (reference sequence). The CDR3 is made up of 18 amino acids. The CDR3 bases are TGTGCCAGCAGCCCCCCCCTAGGACTCCACCATAGCTCCTACGAGCAGTACTTC. Its translation is CASSPPLGLHHSSYEQYF.

The chain is built from TRBV7-2 and TRBJ1-5, with no clear D. CDR3 size: 13 residues. Germline V lookup: CDR1 SGHTA, CDR2 FQGNSA. The ends were cut back, 3 bases at V and 4 bases at J, with 7 bases in the middle. CDR3 coding DNA: TGTGCCAGCAGCTTCTCACAGAATCAGCCCCAGCATTTT. Residues: CASSFSQNQPQHF.

The chain carries TRBV19 and TRBJ2-7; 7 bases agree with TRBD1. With 0 bases clipped from V and 2 bases from J, the junction kept 4 bases outside the gene matches. The CDR3 has 15 residues. Germline V gene lookup returns CDR1 LNHDA and CDR2 SQIVND (reference sequence). For the CDR3, the DNA is TGTGCCAGTAGTATAGACGCAGGGGGAGCCTACGAGCAGTACTTC. This codes for CASSIDAGGAYEQYF.

The CDR3 sequence is CASSEGWTDGVNTEAFF. CDR3 nucleotides: TGTGCCAGCAGTGAAGGGTGGACAGACGGCGTGAACACTGAAGCTTTCTTT. This chain links TRBV6-1 with TRBJ1-1; D is possibly TRBD1 (6 bases). V lost 1 base to trimming and J lost 0 bases, with 15 bases between them. Per germline, CDR1 MNHNS and CDR2 SASEGT. This CDR3 region has 17 residues.

The rearrangement joins TRBV2 to TRBJ2-2; 7 nucleotides align to TRBD1. Germline assignment: CDR1 SNHLY and CDR2 FYNNEI. This CDR3 has 13 amino acids. The V gene end was trimmed by 7 bases and the J gene end by 5 bases; junction bases not matched to a gene: 4. In nucleotides, the CDR3 is TGTGCCAGCATTCCACAGGGGACCGGGGAGCTGTTTTTT. This codes for CASIPQGTGELFF.

The rearrangement joins TRBV30 to TRBJ2-7; either TRBD1 or TRBD2 may supply D (5 bases each). CDR3 size: 15 residues. Germline CDR1 GTSNPN, CDR2 SVGIG (reference sequence). With 3 bases removed from V and 1 base from J, the gap between germline ends came to 16 bases. The CDR3 region has the DNA TGTGCCTGGAGACCCGGGACGGCAAAGTCCTACGAGCAGTACTTC. Its protein is CAWRPGTAKSYEQYF.

The chain has TRBV29-1 and TRBJ1-2; TRBD1 agrees at 8 bases. V was pared by 3 bases and J by 5 bases, with 14 bases of the junction left unmatched. The CDR3 consists of 16 residues. Germline assignment: CDR1 SQVTM and CDR2 ANQGSEA. CDR3 amino acids: CSVEDRDRNPGYGYTF. The CDR3 DNA reads as TGCAGCGTTGAGGACCGGGACAGGAACCCTGGGTATGGCTACACCTTC.

The gene calls are TRBV5-6 and TRBJ1-1; weak D call: TRBD1 (6 bases). This CDR3 has 15 residues. CDR1 is SGHDT and CDR2 is YYEEEE in the germline V gene. The V and J ends lost 4 bases and 4 bases respectively, with 17 bases between them. The CDR3 nucleotides are TGTGCCAGCAGCGGGACCACAGGGTGGGTCACTGAAGCTTTCTTT. It translates to CASSGTTGWVTEAFF.

The V and J genes are TRBV29-1 and TRBJ2-2; no reliable D call. The germline V gene has CDR1 SQVTM and CDR2 ANQGSEA. The CDR3 is made up of 12 amino acids. Trimming took 4 bases from V and 8 from J, leaving 11 bases between them. As DNA, the CDR3 is TGCAGCGTTGGGCATTCGACTGGGGAGCTGTTTTTT. Translated: CSVGHSTGELFF.

The chain joins TRBV20-1 to TRBJ1-3; D remains ambiguous. V was trimmed by 3 bases and J by 0 bases, leaving 15 bases between them. Germline V gene data show CDR1 as DFQATT and CDR2 as SNEGSKA (reference sequence). This CDR3 spans 16 amino acids. CDR3 nucleotide sequence: TGCAGTGCTAGTACTTTAGGGCGGGGCTCTGGAAACACCATATATTTT. Protein: CSASTLGRGSGNTIYF.

The rearrangement joins TRBV15 to TRBJ2-3; 13 bases are shared with TRBD2. CDR1 is LNHNV and CDR2 is YYDKDF in the germline V gene (reference sequence). The CDR3 extends over 17 amino acids. V shed 0 bases and J 4 bases; nucleotides not matched to a gene: 4. CDR3 loop: CATSRDGTSGKADTQYF. The CDR3 region has the DNA TGTGCCACCAGCAGAGATGGGACTAGCGGGAAGGCAGATACGCAGTATTTT.

The chain uses TRBV11-2 and TRBJ2-5, with D uncertain. Trimming took off 3 bases at V and 1 base at J, with 12 bases between the two ends. Looked up from germline, CDR1 is SGHAT and CDR2 is FQNNGV. This CDR3 has 15 amino acids. The CDR3 DNA follows: TGTGCCAGCAGCTTTACAGCCCACCCCCAAGAGACCCAGTACTTC. It is translated as CASSFTAHPQETQYF. The whole variable domain, remainder taken from reference TRBV11-2 and TRBJ2-5, is EAGVAQSPRYKIIEKRQSVAFWCNPISGHATLYWYQQILGQGPKLLIQFQNNGVVDDSQLPKDRFSAERLKGVDSTLKIQPAKLEDSAVYLCASSFTAHPQETQYFGPGTRLLVL.

The table lists this clone with a count of one. The rearrangement joins TRBV27 to TRBJ1-1; D unresolved. The germline V gene encodes CDR1 MNHEY and CDR2 SMNVEV (reference sequence). V lost 3 bases and J lost 1, with 6 bases in between. The CDR3 runs 13 residues. The CDR3 DNA sequence: TGTGCCAGCAGTTTGAGTCGGAACACTGAAGCTTTCTTT. It codes for CASSLSRNTEAFF.

The chain joins TRBV19 to TRBJ2-1; D possibly uses TRBD1 or TRBD2 (7 bases each). V lost 6 bases and J 9 bases, leaving 18 bases between the germline ends. Germline lookup yields CDR1 LNHDA and CDR2 SQIVND (reference sequence). CDR3 length equals 14 residues. CDR3 residues: CASRTGRGGGEQFF. DNA for the CDR3: TGTGCCAGTAGGACAGGGAGGGGAGGAGGTGAGCAGTTCTTC.

This clone was seen a single time. The rearrangement uses TRBV2 and TRBJ2-5; D might be TRBD1 or TRBD2, each matching 5 bases. CDR3 size: 11 residues. CDR1 and CDR2 from the germline V gene are SNHLY and FYNNEI. With 5 bases removed from V and 9 bases from J, the gap between germline ends came to 10 bases. Here the CDR3 DNA reads TGTGCCAGCAGTCGAGGGGCGGCCCAGTACTTC. The encoded protein is CASSRGAAQYF.

The chain combines TRBV12-3 or TRBV12-4 with TRBJ1-5; D is undetermined. V gave up 6 bases and J gave up 1 base, with 7 bases separating them. The CDR3 totals 13 residues. DNA for the CDR3: TGTGCCAGCAGGGGAGGGAGCAATCAGCCCCAGCATTTT. As protein: CASRGGSNQPQHF.

The chain has TRBV7-2 and TRBJ2-7; TRBD1 is a possible D gene (6 bases). This CDR3 contains 14 residues. Germline-derived CDR1 and CDR2 are SGHTA and FQGNSA. V lost 5 bases and J lost 0, with 11 bases in between. The CDR3 spells CASSNQGSSYEQYF. In nucleotides, the CDR3 is TGTGCCAGCAGCAACCAGGGGAGCTCCTACGAGCAGTACTTC.

V and J are TRBV18 and TRBJ1-2, with no clear D. The CDR3 runs to 15 residues. V lost 2 bases and J lost 0, with 10 bases in between. CDR1 KGHSH and CDR2 LQKENI come from the germline V gene. CDR3 region: CASSPSTDTNYGYTF. The CDR3 region has the DNA TGTGCCAGCTCACCATCCACAGACACTAACTATGGCTACACCTTC.

The V call is TRBV5-8, the J call TRBJ1-5; D unresolved. CDR3 size: 12 residues. Trimming took off 5 bases at V and 7 bases at J, with 10 bases between the two ends. Germline lookup yields CDR1 SGHTS and CDR2 YDEGEE. The CDR3 protein is CASRDRPQPQHF. CDR3 DNA sequence: TGTGCCAGCAGAGACCGGCCCCAGCCCCAGCATTTT.

As DNA, the CDR3 is TGTGCCAGCAGCCAAGAGCCAGGACAGGCGAATCAGCCCCAGCATTTT. This translates into CASSQEPGQANQPQHF. The V call is TRBV3-1 (or the pseudogene TRBV3-2), the J call TRBJ1-5; TRBD1 agrees at 7 bases. The germline CDR1 and CDR2 sequences are LGHDT and YNNKEL (reference sequence). Germline trimming cut 0 bases from V and 4 bases from J; bases unmatched to any gene: 6. CDR3 size: 16 residues.